Below are 16 T cell receptor beta chains sequenced from a single sample in a study of blood T cell repertoires in COVID-19. TCRdb keeps only in-frame clones here, not all; method: immunoSEQ multiplex PCR. The sample carries approximately 210,000 clones, 82% recorded once. The sample consisted of peripheral blood. The receptors derive from a woman between 40 and 50 years old with acute or convalescent COVID-19.

This clone was seen a few times. V usage is TRBV29-1 and J usage is TRBJ2-2; a weak D match, TRBD1 (5 bases). This CDR3 contains 13 residues. Trimming left V 4 bases short and J 6 bases short, with 12 bases between. Germline CDR1 reads SQVTM; CDR2 reads ANQGSEA. CDR3 in amino acids: CSVGAGSAGELFF. CDR3 bases: TGCAGCGTTGGTGCAGGGTCGGCCGGGGAGCTGTTTTTT.

This chain joins TRBV6-6 and TRBJ2-1; 12 bases agree with TRBD2. This CDR3 comprises 22 residues. Germline values: CDR1 MNHNY, CDR2 SVGAGI (reference sequence). Trimming at V came to 6 bases and at J to 0 bases, leaving 21 bases not matched to a gene. For the CDR3, the DNA is TGTGCCAGCAGCTCGTTATATGTACCGGGACTAGCGGGCCGGAGCTCCTACAATGAGCAGTTCTTC. This encodes CASSSLYVPGLAGRSSYNEQFF.

The chain employs TRBV13 and TRBJ1-6, with D unclear. Germline CDR1 is PRHDT and CDR2 is FYEKMQ (reference sequence). V was shortened by 7 bases and J by 3 bases, with 7 bases between the two germline ends. This CDR3 is 13 amino acids long. CDR3 bases: TGTGCCAGCACTTCGGGCTATAATTCACCCCTCCACTTT. Amino acid sequence: CASTSGYNSPLHF.

The chain joins TRBV7-8 to TRBJ2-3; no clear D gene. The V gene lost 7 bases and the J gene lost 4 bases, with 18 bases spanning the gap. This CDR3 has 15 amino acids. Per the germline V gene, CDR1 is SGHVS and CDR2 is FQNEAQ. The CDR3 DNA reads as TGTGCCAGCACCCCGGGTAGTGCTAACGCAGATACGCAGTATTTT. This gives the protein CASTPGSANADTQYF.

This rearrangement joins TRBV11-3 to TRBJ1-3; TRBD1 matches 9 bases. The CDR3 length is 15 residues. CDR1 is SGHNT and CDR2 is YENEEA in the germline V gene. V lost 5 bases and J lost 3; bases outside the gene matches: 5. This chain's CDR3 is CASSSGQGFGNTIYF. CDR3 nucleotide sequence: TGTGCCAGCAGCAGCGGACAGGGGTTTGGAAACACCATATATTTT.

V and J are TRBV4-3 and TRBJ2-7; maybe TRBD1 (6 bases). Germline CDR1 reads LGHNA; CDR2 reads YSLEER. This CDR3 has 16 residues. Between the trimmed V and J ends, which lost 1 base and 6 bases, there was a span of 19 bases. CDR3: CASSQALGTKAFEQYF. As DNA, the CDR3 is TGCGCCAGCAGCCAAGCGTTAGGGACAAAAGCCTTCGAGCAGTACTTC.

This chain connects TRBV2 to TRBJ2-7, with D possibly matching TRBD2 (6 bases). The CDR3 extends over 13 amino acids. CDR1 and CDR2 (germline): SNHLY, FYNNEI. V lost 0 bases and J 5 bases, leaving 8 bases between the germline ends. The DNA of the CDR3 is TGTGCCAGCAGTGAAGCCTCGGGGGACGAGCAGTACTTC. The encoded protein is CASSEASGDEQYF.

The rearrangement links TRBV7-2 to TRBJ1-5, with D uncertain. The CDR3 extends over 13 amino acids. V gave up 2 bases and J gave up 4 bases, with 6 bases separating them. Germline V gene data show CDR1 as SGHTA and CDR2 as FQGNSA. In nucleotides, the CDR3 is TGTGCCAGCAGCTTATTCAGAAATCAGCCCCAGCATTTT. Its protein product is CASSLFRNQPQHF.

The chain has TRBV7-8 and TRBJ1-1; 8 positions agree with TRBD1. Germline CDR1 reads SGHVS; CDR2 reads FQNEAQ. The V and J ends lost 5 bases and 8 bases, in that order; junction bases with no gene match: 4. The CDR3 sequence is 12 residues long. DNA of the CDR3: TGTGCCAGCAGCGTATGGGACAGGGAAGCTTTCTTT. Its protein product is CASSVWDREAFF.

The chain employs TRBV27 and TRBJ1-2; no clear D. The germline V and J ends were trimmed by 3 bases and 4 bases, with 12 bases remaining between them. The CDR3 covers 14 residues. The germline V gene encodes CDR1 MNHEY and CDR2 SMNVEV (reference sequence). CDR3 amino acids: CASSFREGSYGYTF. The DNA of the CDR3 is TGTGCCAGCAGTTTTAGGGAGGGTAGCTATGGCTACACCTTC.

The V gene is TRBV30, the J gene TRBJ2-3; TRBD1 aligns across 7 bases. Per germline, CDR1 GTSNPN and CDR2 SVGIG (reference sequence). J gave up 3 bases and V 3 bases, and 6 bases lay outside the gene matches. The CDR3 consists of 14 residues. DNA of the CDR3: TGTGCCTGGAGCATTGGGACAGAGACAGATACGCAGTATTTT. Residues: CAWSIGTETDTQYF.

CDR3: CASSVRADSPLHF. The CDR3 bases are TGTGCCAGCAGCGTCAGGGCTGATTCACCCCTCCACTTT. This chain links TRBV9 with TRBJ1-6; TRBD1 is a possible D gene (5 bases). From germline, CDR1 is SGDLS and CDR2 YYNGEE. Trimming shortened V by 2 bases and J by 8 bases, and 8 bases separated the two germline ends. CDR3 length: 13 amino acids.

V gene TRBV30 combines with J gene TRBJ1-5; tentatively, D is TRBD1 (5 bases). The germline gives CDR1 GTSNPN, CDR2 SVGIG (reference sequence). CDR3 length: 13 residues. V was trimmed by 2 bases and J by 3 bases, leaving 8 bases between them. The CDR3 protein is CAWSPQANQPQHF. The DNA for the CDR3 is TGTGCCTGGAGTCCACAGGCCAATCAGCCCCAGCATTTT.

CDR3: CSASAVEGGYTF. CDR3 coding DNA: TGCAGTGCTAGTGCGGTAGAGGGTGGCTACACCTTC. The chain is built from TRBV20-1 and TRBJ1-2; no clear D. Trimming shortened V by 3 bases and J by 7 bases, and 12 bases separated the two germline ends. There are 12 residues in the CDR3. The germline CDR1 and CDR2 sequences are DFQATT and SNEGSKA (reference sequence).

The chain joins TRBV6-5 to TRBJ2-1; D perhaps matches TRBD2 (5 bases). This CDR3 is built from 15 residues. Germline V gene sequence: CDR1 MNHEY, CDR2 SVGAGI. V gave up 0 bases and J gave up 8 bases, with 14 bases separating them. Written as DNA, the CDR3 is TGTGCCAGCAGTTACTCGATCGGTGTGAGGGATGAGCAGTTCTTC. Residues: CASSYSIGVRDEQFF.

The CDR3 nucleotides are TGCGCCAGCAGCCAAGGTTATCCCGGGGGGCGGGAGACCCAGTACTTC. Encoded protein: CASSQGYPGGRETQYF. The J gene is TRBJ2-5, the V gene TRBV4-1, with D possibly TRBD2 on 7 matching bases. Germline V gene data show CDR1 as MGHRA and CDR2 as YSYEKL. The CDR3 runs to 16 residues. V dropped 1 base and J dropped 5 bases, with 17 bases sitting between them.